This entry lists 13 T cell receptor beta chains sequenced from one sample in a study of T cell responses to AZD1222 COVID-19 vaccine (dated by TCRdb to the early 2020s). The time point label corresponds to: baseline before first vaccination. Library prep was done by the immunoSEQ multiplex PCR assay. The table was pulled from immuneACCESS by TCRdb, which kept in-frame rearrangements only. Such tables lose some clones; where checked, under half of the loss comes from unresolved V genes, and the rest has no known cause. Recorded for this sample are more than 110,000 clones; 75% to 90% of them occurred a single time. The ten largest clones represent approximately 8% of the sample. Sequences were derived from peripheral blood, sampled on day 0 of AZD1222 vaccination. These receptor sequences come from an adult in good health.

This rearrangement joins TRBV3-1 (or the pseudogene TRBV3-2) to TRBJ1-6; D is uncertain. This CDR3 is built from 12 residues. The germline gives CDR1 LGHDT, CDR2 YNNKEL (reference sequence). Trimming cost V 2 bases and J 7 bases, with 3 bases left between them. CDR3 DNA: TGTGCCAGCAGCCAACAAAATTCACCCCTCCACTTT. Translation: CASSQQNSPLHF.

The genes are TRBV19 and TRBJ1-5; D unresolved. V was shortened by 5 bases and J by 2 bases, with 10 bases between the two germline ends. This CDR3 has 14 residues. Germline V gives CDR1 LNHDA, CDR2 SQIVND (reference sequence). The chain's CDR3 is CASSSEGGNQPQHF. The CDR3 DNA follows: TGTGCCAGTAGTTCTGAGGGTGGCAATCAGCCCCAGCATTTT.

The chain couples TRBV29-1 to TRBJ1-2, with a weak D call TRBD1 (6 bases). Trimming removed 7 bases from V and 3 bases from J, with 15 bases in between. Germline V gene sequence: CDR1 SQVTM, CDR2 ANQGSEA. This CDR3 comprises 13 residues. The CDR3 loop is CSDTGFYDYGYTF. DNA for the CDR3: TGCAGCGACACAGGGTTTTATGACTATGGCTACACCTTC.

The rearrangement links TRBV19 to TRBJ1-3; D is perhaps TRBD1 (6 bases). Looked up from germline, CDR1 is LNHDA and CDR2 is SQIVND (reference sequence). Trimming cost V 6 bases and J 0 bases, with 9 bases left between them. The CDR3 runs 14 residues. Here the CDR3 reads CASRTTGSGNTIYF. The CDR3 coding sequence is TGTGCCAGTAGAACGACAGGCTCTGGAAACACCATATATTTT.

The chain combines TRBV24-1 with TRBJ2-2; 7 nucleotides align to TRBD2. The CDR3 covers 18 residues. V lost 0 bases and J lost 3; bases outside the gene matches: 9. Per germline, CDR1 KGHDR and CDR2 SFDVKD. The CDR3 sequence is CATSDLASGGGDTGELFF. In DNA form, the CDR3 reads TGTGCCACCAGTGATTTGGCGTCGGGGGGAGGGGACACCGGGGAGCTGTTTTTT.

Turning to this clone: At one end the junction does not follow the germline gene, possibly because of a read error. The rearrangement uses TRBV12-3 or TRBV12-4 and TRBJ1-6; a possible D gene is TRBD1 (5 bases). This CDR3 has 12 residues. The CDR3 DNA sequence: TGTGCCAGTAGTTGGGGGAACTCACCCCTCCACTTT. Its translation: CASSWGNSPLHF.

This chain joins TRBV6-2 or TRBV6-3 and TRBJ1-5; tentative D call: TRBD1 (5 bases). CDR1 and CDR2 from the germline V gene are MNHEY and SVGEGT. The CDR3 consists of 14 residues. Trimming cost V 1 base and J 5 bases, with 9 bases left between them. The CDR3 sequence: CASSYWDQYQPQHF. CDR3 DNA sequence: TGTGCCAGCAGTTACTGGGACCAGTATCAGCCCCAGCATTTT.

The chain carries TRBV5-4 and TRBJ2-6; D is unresolved. Trimming removed 5 bases from V and 2 bases from J, with 8 bases in between. This CDR3 region has 14 residues. The germline V gene encodes CDR1 SGHNT and CDR2 YYREEE (reference sequence). The CDR3 coding sequence is TGTGCCAGCAGTCAAGGGACTGGGGCCAACGTCCTGACTTTC. Translation: CASSQGTGANVLTF.

J is TRBJ2-3 and V is TRBV29-1; 9 bases line up with TRBD2. CDR1 is SQVTM and CDR2 is ANQGSEA in the germline V gene. The length of the CDR3 is 17 residues. Trimming cost V 3 bases and J 3 bases; bases outside gene matches: 13. The CDR3 coding sequence is TGCAGCGTTGAGGGGATAATAGCGGGAGCATTAACAGATACGCAGTATTTT. It yields the protein CSVEGIIAGALTDTQYF.

The rearrangement joins TRBV21-1 to TRBJ2-4; TRBD2, the D gene given by the table, was not confirmed from the DNA. TRBV21-1 is described as a pseudogene. The CDR3 is 12 amino acids. CDR3 bases: TGTGCCAGCAAGTTCACCGGGAGGCGGTTGTACTTC. Its translation: CASKFTGRRLYF.

The chain employs TRBV23-1 and TRBJ1-2; the D gene is possibly TRBD1 (5 bases). TRBV23-1 belongs to the ORF category, with a function that is uncertain. Trimming left V 10 bases short and J 8 bases short, with 20 bases between. The length of the CDR3 is 13 residues. CDR3 sequence (DNA): TGCGCCACCCACAGGACCTCCACCAACGGCTACACCTTC. Translating gives CATHRTSTNGYTF.

This rearrangement joins TRBV19 to TRBJ2-2; 8 nucleotides agree with TRBD2. The trim removed 7 bases at V and 2 bases at J, leaving 9 bases unmatched. The CDR3 spans 16 residues. The germline V gene encodes CDR1 LNHDA and CDR2 SQIVND (reference sequence). The CDR3 DNA sequence: TGTGCCAGTACCCTTTGGGCGGGGGGAAACACCGGGGAGCTGTTTTTT. As protein: CASTLWAGGNTGELFF.

The J gene is TRBJ2-1, the V gene TRBV3-1 (or the pseudogene TRBV3-2); 10 nucleotides align to TRBD2. CDR3 length: 17 amino acids. CDR1 is LGHDT, CDR2 YNNKEL, per germline (reference sequence). The V gene end was trimmed by 2 bases and the J gene end by 3 bases; junction bases not matched to a gene: 7. CDR3 sequence (DNA): TGTGCCAGCAGCCAACGAACTAGCGGGACAAACTACAATGAGCAGTTCTTC. It yields the protein CASSQRTSGTNYNEQFF.